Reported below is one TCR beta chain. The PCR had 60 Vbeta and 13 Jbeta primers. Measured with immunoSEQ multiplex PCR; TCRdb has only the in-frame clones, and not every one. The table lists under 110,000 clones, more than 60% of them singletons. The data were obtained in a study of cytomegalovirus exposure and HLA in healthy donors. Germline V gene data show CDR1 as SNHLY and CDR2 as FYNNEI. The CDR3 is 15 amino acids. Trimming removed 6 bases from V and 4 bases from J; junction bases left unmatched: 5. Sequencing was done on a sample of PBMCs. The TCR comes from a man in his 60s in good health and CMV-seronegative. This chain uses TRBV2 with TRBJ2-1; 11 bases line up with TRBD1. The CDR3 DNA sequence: TGTGCCAGCAGGTTAGGACAGGGGGCATACAATGAGCAGTTCTTC. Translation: CASRLGQGAYNEQFF.